The 17 T cell receptor beta chains listed next were all sequenced from one sample in a study of cytomegalovirus exposure and HLA in healthy donors (dated by TCRdb to about 2017). Library construction relied on the immunoSEQ multiplex PCR assay. The multiplex PCR relied on a mix of 60 forward primers for TCR Vbeta segments and 13 reverse primers for TCR Jbeta segments. In its TCRdb copy, this immuneACCESS table keeps in-frame sequences only and misses some clones. Where compared with another copy, unresolved V genes explain less than half of these, and the others have no known cause. In this sample the table shows about 300,000 clones, about nine tenths of which occur a single time. Jointly, the top ten make up about 4% of the sample. What was sequenced was PBMCs. Receptor source: a man between 40 and 49 years old in good health and CMV-seropositive.

This sequence joins TRBV5-4 and TRBJ2-7; 7 bases map to TRBD1. Germline V lookup: CDR1 SGHNT, CDR2 YYREEE (reference sequence). The junction had 7 bases not matched to a gene; V was cut back by 4 bases and J by 6 bases. The CDR3 has 13 amino acids. This chain's CDR3 is CASSATGVREQYF. The CDR3 DNA follows: TGTGCCAGCAGCGCCACAGGGGTGCGCGAGCAGTACTTC.

This sequence joins TRBV11-2 and TRBJ1-1; possibly TRBD1 for D (6 bases). Trimming removed 8 bases from V and 1 base from J, with 11 bases in between. The CDR3 totals 13 residues. The germline V gene encodes CDR1 SGHAT and CDR2 FQNNGV. CDR3 nucleotide sequence: TGTGCCAGCTGGGGGCGAGGGAACACTGAAGCTTTCTTT. Residues: CASWGRGNTEAFF.

The rearrangement links TRBV6-9 to TRBJ1-5; 9 nucleotides agree with TRBD1. Germline values: CDR1 MNHGY, CDR2 SVAAGI. After removal of 4 bases from V and 6 bases from J, the junction contained 7 bases not matched to a gene. The CDR3 length is 15 residues. This CDR3 is CASSCIQGARQPQHF. For the CDR3, the DNA is TGTGCCAGCAGTTGCATACAGGGGGCGCGTCAGCCCCAGCATTTT.

The chain carries TRBV12-5 and TRBJ2-1; 8 bases are shared with TRBD2. There are 16 residues in the CDR3. The trim removed 2 bases at V and 5 bases at J, leaving 8 bases unmatched. Germline lookup yields CDR1 LGHNT and CDR2 FRNRAP. CDR3 bases: TGTGCTAGTGGTTTGTTCGAGGGACTAGGAAACAATGAGCAGTTCTTC. This translates into CASGLFEGLGNNEQFF.

The chain joins TRBV4-2 to TRBJ1-3; D perhaps matches TRBD1 (5 bases). This CDR3 is built from 16 residues. CDR1 and CDR2 from the germline V gene are LGHNA and YNFKEQ. With 0 bases removed from V and 3 bases from J, the gap between germline ends came to 12 bases. This CDR3 is CASSQEESGIGNTIYF. The CDR3 DNA reads as TGTGCCAGCAGCCAAGAAGAGTCAGGGATTGGAAACACCATATATTTT.

The chain is built from TRBV7-6 and TRBJ2-1, with D maybe TRBD2 (5 bases). This CDR3 is 13 amino acids long. Trimming stripped 0 bases from V and 8 bases from J, with 8 bases between. CDR1 is SGHVS and CDR2 is FNYEAQ in the germline V gene. In DNA, the CDR3 is TGTGCCAGCAGCTTAGCGTGGGGAGATGAGCAGTTCTTC. Its translation: CASSLAWGDEQFF.

On this clone: Other DNA variants within this sample encode the same CDR3. For the CDR3, the DNA is TGTGCCAGCAGTGCGACAGGGGTAAACACTGAAGCTTTCTTT. Protein product: CASSATGVNTEAFF. V and J are TRBV6-1 and TRBJ1-1, with 8 positions matching TRBD1. This CDR3 has 14 residues. With V trimmed by 4 bases and J by 2 bases, 3 bases remained unmatched. Germline V gene data show CDR1 as MNHNS and CDR2 as SASEGT.

This chain joins TRBV27 and TRBJ2-7; possibly TRBD2 for D (5 bases). The germline CDR1 and CDR2 sequences are MNHEY and SMNVEV (reference sequence). V was cut by 11 bases and J by 5 bases, with 16 bases left in between. The CDR3 is made up of 12 amino acids. In DNA, the CDR3 is TGTGCCTCAGCGGAATGGCCCCACGAGCAGTACTTC. Translation gives CASAEWPHEQYF.

The chain has TRBV19 and TRBJ1-4; 8 nucleotides match TRBD1. This CDR3 has 14 residues. The germline V gene has CDR1 LNHDA and CDR2 SQIVND (reference sequence). With 7 bases clipped from V and 8 bases from J, the junction kept 9 bases outside the gene matches. CDR3 sequence (DNA): TGTGCCAGTACGAGGGACAGGATGGGGGAAAAACTGTTTTTT. Translation gives CASTRDRMGEKLFF. The full variable domain, in which reference TRBV19 and TRBJ1-4 provide the parts outside the CDR3, is DGGITQSPKYLFRKEGQNVTLSCEQNLNHDAMYWYRQDPGQGLRLIYYSQIVNDFQKGDIAEGYSVSREKKESFPLTVTSAQKNPTAFYLCASTRDRMGEKLFFGSGTQLSVL.

V is TRBV27 and J is TRBJ2-1; possibly TRBD2 for D (6 bases). V was trimmed by 3 bases and J by 12 bases, leaving 15 bases between them. Per the germline V gene, CDR1 is MNHEY and CDR2 is SMNVEV (reference sequence). This CDR3 is built from 13 residues. CDR3 sequence reads: CASSFGGTRVQFF. In nucleotides, the CDR3 is TGTGCCAGCAGTTTTGGCGGGACCCGGGTGCAGTTCTTC.

This clone was detected a few times. V gene TRBV4-1 combines with J gene TRBJ1-2, with D uncertain. Germline CDR1 is MGHRA and CDR2 is YSYEKL. This CDR3 spans 14 amino acids. V was clipped by 4 bases and J by 7 bases, with 16 bases between them. The CDR3 DNA follows: TGCGCCAGCAGCCCTTGGGAGGGCGCGGCTGGCTACACCTTC. It yields the protein CASSPWEGAAGYTF.

The genes are TRBV5-4 and TRBJ2-2, with D possibly being TRBD1 (5 bases). CDR3 length: 14 residues. V was cut by 3 bases and J by 3 bases, with 9 bases left in between. Per germline, CDR1 SGHNT and CDR2 YYREEE (reference sequence). The CDR3 is CASSSRQYTGELFF. The CDR3, as DNA: TGTGCCAGCAGCTCACGACAGTACACCGGGGAGCTGTTTTTT.

This sequence joins TRBV29-1 and TRBJ2-7; TRBD1 agrees at 7 bases. Germline V gene lookup returns CDR1 SQVTM and CDR2 ANQGSEA. Trimming took 5 bases from V and 2 from J; bases not matched to a gene: 6. The CDR3 contains 13 residues. Here the CDR3 reads CSVRGTAAYEQYF. The DNA for the CDR3 is TGCAGCGTTCGAGGGACAGCTGCCTACGAGCAGTACTTC.

V gene TRBV5-1 combines with J gene TRBJ1-1; TRBD1 matches at 7 bases. Germline CDR1 SGHRS, CDR2 YFSETQ. V trimming: 7 bases; J trimming: 0 bases; junction bases outside the gene matches: 3. The CDR3 consists of 13 residues. The CDR3 region has the DNA TGCGCCAGCGGGGACAGCTTGAACACTGAAGCTTTCTTT. Translated, it gives CASGDSLNTEAFF.

The rearrangement uses TRBV12-5 and TRBJ2-2; 9 bases map to TRBD2. CDR1 and CDR2 from the germline V gene are LGHNT and FRNRAP. CDR3 length: 16 amino acids. V was clipped by 4 bases and J by 0 bases; unmatched bases: 3. CDR3 sequence (DNA): TGTGCTAGTGGTTGGGCTAGCGGGACGAACACCGGGGAGCTGTTTTTT. Protein: CASGWASGTNTGELFF.

This clone showed up just once. The same CDR3 is also encoded by other DNA sequences in this sample. The chain links TRBV7-6 to TRBJ2-7; the match to TRBD1 covers 8 bases. The germline gives CDR1 SGHVS, CDR2 FNYEAQ. The CDR3 has 16 residues. V shed 5 bases, J shed 3 bases, and the junction held 12 bases outside the gene matches. Here the CDR3 DNA reads TGTGCCAGCAGCGTTTCCACGGGACAGGCACTCTACGAGCAGTACTTC. It translates to CASSVSTGQALYEQYF.

V gene TRBV9 combines with J gene TRBJ2-5; D is possibly TRBD2 (5 bases). This CDR3 spans 13 amino acids. The germline gives CDR1 SGDLS, CDR2 YYNGEE. The V end lost 2 bases, the J end lost 5 bases, and 10 bases lay between the germline ends. The CDR3 loop reads CASSVGLQETQYF. The CDR3 DNA is TGTGCCAGCAGCGTTGGACTTCAGGAGACCCAGTACTTC.